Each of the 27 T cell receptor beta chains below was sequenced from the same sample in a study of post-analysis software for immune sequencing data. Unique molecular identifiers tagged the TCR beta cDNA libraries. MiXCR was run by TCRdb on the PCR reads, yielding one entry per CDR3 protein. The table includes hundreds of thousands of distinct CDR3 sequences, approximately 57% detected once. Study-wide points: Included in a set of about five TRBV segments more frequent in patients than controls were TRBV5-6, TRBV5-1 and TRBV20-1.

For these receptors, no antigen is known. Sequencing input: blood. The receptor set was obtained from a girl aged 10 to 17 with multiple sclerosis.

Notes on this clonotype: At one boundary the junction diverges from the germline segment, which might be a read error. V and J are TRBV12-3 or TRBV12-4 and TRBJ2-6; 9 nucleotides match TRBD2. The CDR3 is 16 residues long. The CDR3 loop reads CASSGLAGTRANVRTF. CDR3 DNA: TGTGCCAGCTCGGGGCTAGCGGGGACTAGGGCCAACGTCCGGACTTTC.

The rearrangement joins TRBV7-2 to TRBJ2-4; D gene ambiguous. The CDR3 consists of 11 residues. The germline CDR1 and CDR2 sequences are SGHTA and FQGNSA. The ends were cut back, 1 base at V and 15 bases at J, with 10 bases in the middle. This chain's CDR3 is CASSLGPSSYF. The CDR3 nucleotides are TGTGCCAGCAGCTTAGGTCCCTCGTCGTACTTC.

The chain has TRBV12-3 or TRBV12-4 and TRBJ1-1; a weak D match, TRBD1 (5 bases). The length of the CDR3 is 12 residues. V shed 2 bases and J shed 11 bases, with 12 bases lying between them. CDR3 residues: CASSLTGRAAFF. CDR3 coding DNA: TGTGCCAGCAGTTTAACCGGCAGGGCGGCTTTCTTT.

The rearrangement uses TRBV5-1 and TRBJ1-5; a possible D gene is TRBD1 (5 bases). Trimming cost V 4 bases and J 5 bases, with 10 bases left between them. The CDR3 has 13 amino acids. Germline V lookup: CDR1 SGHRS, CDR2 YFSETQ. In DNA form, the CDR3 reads TGCGCCAGCAGCGCAGGGTCCCATCAGCCCCAGCATTTT. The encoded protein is CASSAGSHQPQHF.

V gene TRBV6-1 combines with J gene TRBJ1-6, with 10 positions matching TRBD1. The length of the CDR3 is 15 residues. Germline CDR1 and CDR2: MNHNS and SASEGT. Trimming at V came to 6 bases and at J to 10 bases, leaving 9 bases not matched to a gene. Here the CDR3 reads CASRMPGQGNSPLHF. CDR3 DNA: TGTGCCAGCAGAATGCCGGGACAGGGGAACTCACCCCTCCACTTT.

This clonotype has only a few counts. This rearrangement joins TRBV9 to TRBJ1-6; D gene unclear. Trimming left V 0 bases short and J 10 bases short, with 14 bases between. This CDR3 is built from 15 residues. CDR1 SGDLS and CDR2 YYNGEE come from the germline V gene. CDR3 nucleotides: TGTGCCAGCAGCGTAGGGGCCGGGGAAGGATCACCCCTCCACTTT. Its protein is CASSVGAGEGSPLHF.

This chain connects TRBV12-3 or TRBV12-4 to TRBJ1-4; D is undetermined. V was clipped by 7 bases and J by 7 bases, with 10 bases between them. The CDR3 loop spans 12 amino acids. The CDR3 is CASTGLGEKLFF. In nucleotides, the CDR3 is TGTGCCAGCACCGGACTGGGTGAAAAACTGTTTTTT.

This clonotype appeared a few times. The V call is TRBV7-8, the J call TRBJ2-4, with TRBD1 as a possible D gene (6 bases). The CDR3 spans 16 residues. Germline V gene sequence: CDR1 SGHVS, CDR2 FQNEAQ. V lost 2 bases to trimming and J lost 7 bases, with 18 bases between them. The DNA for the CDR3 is TGTGCCAGCAGCTTAATGGGTCAGGGGCGCAGGAACATTCAGTACTTC. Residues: CASSLMGQGRRNIQYF. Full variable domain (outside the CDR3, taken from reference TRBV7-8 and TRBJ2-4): GAGVSQSPRYKVAKRGQDVALRCDPISGHVSLFWYQQALGQGPEFLTYFQNEAQLDKSGLPSDRFFAERPEGSVSTLKIQRTQQEDSAVYLCASSLMGQGRRNIQYFGAGTRLSVL.

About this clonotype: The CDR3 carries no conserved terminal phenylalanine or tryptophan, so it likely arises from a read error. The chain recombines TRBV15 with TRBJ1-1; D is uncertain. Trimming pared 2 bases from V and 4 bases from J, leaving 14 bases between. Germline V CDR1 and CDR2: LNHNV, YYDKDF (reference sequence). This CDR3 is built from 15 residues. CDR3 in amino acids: CATSRHQISGTEAFL. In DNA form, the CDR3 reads TGTGCCACCAGCAGACACCAGATATCGGGCACTGAAGCTTTCTTG.

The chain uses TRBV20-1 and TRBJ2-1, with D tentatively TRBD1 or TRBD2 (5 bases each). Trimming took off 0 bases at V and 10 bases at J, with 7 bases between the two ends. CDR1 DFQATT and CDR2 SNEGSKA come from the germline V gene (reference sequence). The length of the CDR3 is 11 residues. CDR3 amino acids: CSARDRDEQFF. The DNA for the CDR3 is TGCAGTGCTAGAGATAGGGACGAGCAGTTCTTC.

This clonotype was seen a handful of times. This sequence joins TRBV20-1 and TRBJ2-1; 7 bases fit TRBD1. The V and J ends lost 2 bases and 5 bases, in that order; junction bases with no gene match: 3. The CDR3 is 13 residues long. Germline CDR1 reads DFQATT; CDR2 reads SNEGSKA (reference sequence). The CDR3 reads CSARFDRDNEQFF. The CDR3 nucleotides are TGCAGTGCTAGATTCGACAGGGACAATGAGCAGTTCTTC.

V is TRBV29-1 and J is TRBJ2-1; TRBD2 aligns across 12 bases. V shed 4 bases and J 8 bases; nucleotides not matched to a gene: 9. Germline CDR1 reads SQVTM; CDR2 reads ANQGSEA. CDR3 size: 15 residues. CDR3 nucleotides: TGCAGCGTTGTAGATCTAGCGGGGGGGGGCGATGAGCAGTTCTTC. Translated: CSVVDLAGGGDEQFF.

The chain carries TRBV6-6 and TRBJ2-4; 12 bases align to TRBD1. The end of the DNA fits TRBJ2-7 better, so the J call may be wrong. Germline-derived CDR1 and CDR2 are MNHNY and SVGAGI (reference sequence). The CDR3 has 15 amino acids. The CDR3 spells CASRQGQGASYEQYF. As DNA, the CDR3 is TGTGCCAGCAGACAGGGACAGGGGGCGTCCTACGAGCAGTACTTC.

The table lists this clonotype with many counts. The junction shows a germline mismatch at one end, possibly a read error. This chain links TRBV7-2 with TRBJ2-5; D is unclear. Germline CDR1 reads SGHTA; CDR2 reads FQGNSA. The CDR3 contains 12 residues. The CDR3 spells CASSLVRETQYF. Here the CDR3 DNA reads TGTGCCAGCAGTTTAGTCCGGGAGACCCAGTACTTC.

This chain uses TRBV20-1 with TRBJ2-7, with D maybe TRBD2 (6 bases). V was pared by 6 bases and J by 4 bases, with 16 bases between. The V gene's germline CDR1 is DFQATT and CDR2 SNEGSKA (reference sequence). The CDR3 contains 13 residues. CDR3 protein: CSAPRDSTYEQYF. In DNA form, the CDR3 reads TGCAGTGCACCTCGGGACTCAACGTACGAGCAGTACTTC.

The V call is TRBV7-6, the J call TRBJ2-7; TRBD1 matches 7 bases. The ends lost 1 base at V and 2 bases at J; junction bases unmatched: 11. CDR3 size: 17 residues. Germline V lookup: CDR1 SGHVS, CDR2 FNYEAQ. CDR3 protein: CASSLGWSGTAAYEQYF. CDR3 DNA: TGTGCCAGCAGCTTAGGTTGGTCGGGGACAGCGGCCTACGAGCAGTACTTC.

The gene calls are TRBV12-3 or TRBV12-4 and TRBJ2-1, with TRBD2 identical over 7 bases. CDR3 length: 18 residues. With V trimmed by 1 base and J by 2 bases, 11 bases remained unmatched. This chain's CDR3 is CASSLGAGPGGTYNEQFF. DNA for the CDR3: TGTGCCAGCAGTTTAGGGGCGGGGCCGGGAGGCACCTACAATGAGCAGTTCTTC.

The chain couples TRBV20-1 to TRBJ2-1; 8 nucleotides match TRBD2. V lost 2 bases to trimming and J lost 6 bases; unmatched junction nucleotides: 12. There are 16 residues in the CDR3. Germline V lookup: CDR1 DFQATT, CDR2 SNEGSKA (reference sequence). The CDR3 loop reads CSARITRGAGGNEQFF. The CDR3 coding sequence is TGCAGTGCTAGAATTACCCGGGGGGCGGGGGGCAATGAGCAGTTCTTC.

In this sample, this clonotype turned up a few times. CDR3 residues: CASSPTGWGIYEQYF. The CDR3 DNA is TGTGCCAGCAGCCCCACAGGGTGGGGGATTTACGAGCAGTACTTC. J is TRBJ2-7 and V is TRBV3-1; weak D call: TRBD1 (6 bases). The CDR3 runs 15 residues. CDR1 LGHDT and CDR2 YNNKEL come from the germline V gene (reference sequence). V was clipped by 4 bases and J by 4 bases, with 17 bases between them.

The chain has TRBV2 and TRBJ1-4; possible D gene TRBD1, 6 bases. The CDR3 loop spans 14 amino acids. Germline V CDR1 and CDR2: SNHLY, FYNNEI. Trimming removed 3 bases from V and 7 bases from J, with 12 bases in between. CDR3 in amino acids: CASSDLQGLEKLFF. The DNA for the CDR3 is TGTGCCAGCAGTGATCTACAGGGTCTTGAAAAACTGTTTTTT.

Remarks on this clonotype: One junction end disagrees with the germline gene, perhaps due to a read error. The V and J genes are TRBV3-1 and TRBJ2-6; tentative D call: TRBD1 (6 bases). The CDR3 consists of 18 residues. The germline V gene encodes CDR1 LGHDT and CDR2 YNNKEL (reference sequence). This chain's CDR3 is CASSPLGQTSSGANVPTF. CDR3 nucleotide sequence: TGTGCCAGCAGCCCCCTCGGACAGACCTCCTCTGGGGCCAACGTCCCGACTTTC.

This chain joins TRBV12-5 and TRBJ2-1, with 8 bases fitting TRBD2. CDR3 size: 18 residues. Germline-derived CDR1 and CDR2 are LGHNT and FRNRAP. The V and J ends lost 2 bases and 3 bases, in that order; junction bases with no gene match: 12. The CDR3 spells CASGLPLRGAGVYNEQFF. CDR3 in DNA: TGTGCTAGTGGTTTGCCTCTAAGGGGAGCGGGGGTCTACAATGAGCAGTTCTTC.

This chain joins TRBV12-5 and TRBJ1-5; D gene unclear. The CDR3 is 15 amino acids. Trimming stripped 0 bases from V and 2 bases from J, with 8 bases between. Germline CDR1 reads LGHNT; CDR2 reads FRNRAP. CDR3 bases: TGTGCTAGTGGTTTGGTAGGTGGTGGCAATCAGCCCCAGCATTTT. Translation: CASGLVGGGNQPQHF.

The CDR3 coding sequence is TGCGCCAGCAGGGGGACAGGACCCTCCTACGAGCAGTACTTC. Its translation is CASRGTGPSYEQYF. This chain uses TRBV10-2 with TRBJ2-7; TRBD1 matches at 8 bases. The CDR3 contains 14 residues. Germline CDR1 and CDR2: WSHSY and SAAADI. Germline trimming cut 6 bases from V and 0 bases from J; bases unmatched to any gene: 4.

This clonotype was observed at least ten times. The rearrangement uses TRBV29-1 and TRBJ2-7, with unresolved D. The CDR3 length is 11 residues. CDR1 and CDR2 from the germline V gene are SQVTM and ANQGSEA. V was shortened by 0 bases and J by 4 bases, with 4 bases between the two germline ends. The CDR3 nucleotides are TGCAGCGTTGAAGAGTCTTACGAGCAGTACTTC. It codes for CSVEESYEQYF.

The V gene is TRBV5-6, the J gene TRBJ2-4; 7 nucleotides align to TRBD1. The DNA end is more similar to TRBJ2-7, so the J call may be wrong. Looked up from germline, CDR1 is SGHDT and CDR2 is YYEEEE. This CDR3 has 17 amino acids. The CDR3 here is CASSLGELRLQGNEQYF. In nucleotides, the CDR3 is TGTGCCAGCAGCTTGGGGGAATTACGATTACAGGGGAACGAGCAGTACTTC.

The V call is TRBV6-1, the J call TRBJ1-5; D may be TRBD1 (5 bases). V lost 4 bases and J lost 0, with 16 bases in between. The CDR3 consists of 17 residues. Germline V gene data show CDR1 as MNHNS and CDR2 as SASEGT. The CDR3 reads CASSGIQGRYSNQPQHF. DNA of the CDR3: TGTGCCAGCAGTGGAATCCAGGGCCGTTATAGCAATCAGCCCCAGCATTTT.